The 23 T cell receptor beta chains below were found in one sample sequenced in a study of blood T cells in healthy people across ages (dated by TCRdb to 2014 to 2015). The protocol used for the library was 5' RACE. Sequencing was carried out with an Illumina HiSeq 2500. A second PCR of roughly 7 to 12 cycles was run with a J-beta primer mix and a sample-barcoded 5' primer. Using fastp trimming at Q25 and MiXCR clonotype assembly, TCRdb reanalyzed the public sequencing data and kept in-frame beta chains. Every CDR3 protein is listed once, alongside the most common genes and DNA of its rows. For this sample there are hundreds of thousands of distinct CDR3 sequences; about a fifth appear just once. The ten largest account for 20% to 25% of the sample. The sample taken for sequencing was blood. Source of these receptors: a man in his 70s in good health.

The J gene is TRBJ1-2, the V gene TRBV14, with D uncertain. Germline assignment: CDR1 SGHDN and CDR2 FVKESK. This CDR3 spans 15 amino acids. Trimming removed 0 bases at V and 6 bases at J, with 14 bases between. Written as DNA, the CDR3 is TGTGCCAGCAGCCAAGATTTTACCAGGATGGATGGCTACACCTTC. It specifies CASSQDFTRMDGYTF.

The rearrangement joins TRBV7-9 to TRBJ1-4; 8 bases line up with TRBD1. Germline V gene sequence: CDR1 SEHNR, CDR2 FQNEAQ (reference sequence). The length of the CDR3 is 14 residues. V lost 6 bases and J lost 7; bases outside the gene matches: 7. The CDR3 nucleotides read TGTGCCAGCAGTTCGACAGGGGAGAGTGAAAAACTGTTTTTT. Its protein is CASSSTGESEKLFF.

This clonotype was detected a few times. The rearrangement uses TRBV18 and TRBJ2-5; D gene unclear. In germline, CDR1 is KGHSH, CDR2 LQKENI. The CDR3 is made up of 14 amino acids. V was pared by 1 base and J by 2 bases, with 8 bases between. The chain's CDR3 is CASSPRTPQETQYF. CDR3 DNA sequence: TGTGCCAGCTCACCACGAACACCTCAAGAGACCCAGTACTTC.

There are a few counts of this clonotype. The rearrangement joins TRBV7-2 to TRBJ2-5; D gene uncertain. Per germline, CDR1 SGHTA and CDR2 FQGNSA. Trimming shortened V by 5 bases and J by 2 bases, and 9 bases separated the two germline ends. The CDR3 extends over 13 amino acids. This CDR3 is CASSPILQETQYF. CDR3 DNA sequence: TGTGCCAGCAGCCCCATACTGCAAGAGACCCAGTACTTC.

Many counts were recorded for this clonotype. The chain uses TRBV4-3 and TRBJ1-4, with D uncertain. Germline V gene lookup returns CDR1 LGHNA and CDR2 YSLEER. Trimming took 1 base from V and 8 from J, leaving 5 bases between them. CDR3 length: 12 amino acids. CDR3 residues: CASSQGGEKLFF. For the CDR3, the DNA is TGCGCCAGCAGCCAAGGCGGCGAAAAACTGTTTTTT.

This clonotype showed up just a few times. The chain employs TRBV20-1 and TRBJ2-3; TRBD2 aligns across 14 bases. The J segment lost 4 bases and the V segment lost 6 bases, leaving 9 bases of the junction unmatched. The CDR3 consists of 16 residues. Germline V gives CDR1 DFQATT, CDR2 SNEGSKA (reference sequence). CDR3 region: CSAMGLAGVAPDTQYF. CDR3 nucleotide sequence: TGCAGTGCGATGGGACTAGCGGGAGTGGCCCCAGATACGCAGTATTTT.

This clonotype appeared many times. J is TRBJ2-3 and V is TRBV2; D ambiguous. The V end was cut by 4 bases, the J end by 6 bases, with 8 bases between. There are 12 residues in the CDR3. CDR1 SNHLY and CDR2 FYNNEI come from the germline V gene. The CDR3 DNA follows: TGTGCCAGCAGTGCTGGTTCTGATACGCAGTATTTT. Translation: CASSAGSDTQYF.

The genes are TRBV10-1 and TRBJ2-3; D remains ambiguous. Germline-derived CDR1 and CDR2 are WNHNN and SYGVQD (reference sequence). This CDR3 spans 14 amino acids. With 4 bases removed from V and 7 bases from J, the gap between germline ends came to 15 bases. The CDR3 loop reads CASSAGRAGNTQYF. The CDR3 DNA follows: TGCGCCAGCAGTGCTGGTAGGGCTGGGAATACGCAGTATTTT.

This clonotype was seen only a few times. This chain links TRBV10-2 with TRBJ1-1; 7 bases map to TRBD1. CDR1 and CDR2 from the germline V gene are WSHSY and SAAADI. Trimming at V came to 8 bases and at J to 3 bases, leaving 6 bases not matched to a gene. The CDR3 runs 13 residues. CDR3 in amino acids: CASGDRVDTEAFF. The CDR3 bases are TGCGCCAGCGGCGACAGGGTGGACACTGAAGCTTTCTTT.

The chain carries TRBV20-1 and TRBJ2-7, with 9 bases fitting TRBD2. Trimming cost V 4 bases and J 3 bases; bases outside gene matches: 10. This CDR3 region has 15 residues. Germline V lookup: CDR1 DFQATT, CDR2 SNEGSKA (reference sequence). CDR3 in amino acids: CSATTRGSGGYEQYF. The CDR3 nucleotides are TGCAGTGCTACCACACGGGGTAGCGGGGGCTACGAGCAGTACTTC.

This chain joins TRBV7-6 and TRBJ2-3; possibly TRBD1 for D (6 bases). Germline V gene lookup returns CDR1 SGHVS and CDR2 FNYEAQ. V was pared by 5 bases and J by 2 bases, with 26 bases between. CDR3 size: 19 residues. The chain's CDR3 is CASSTPGADQPLDTDTQYF. CDR3 nucleotide sequence: TGTGCCAGCAGCACCCCAGGGGCCGACCAGCCCTTAGACACAGATACGCAGTATTTT.

This clonotype was seen a few times. This rearrangement joins TRBV20-1 to TRBJ1-4; D remains ambiguous. Germline CDR1 DFQATT, CDR2 SNEGSKA (reference sequence). The V end lost 0 bases, the J end lost 7 bases, and 15 bases lay between the germline ends. The CDR3 is 15 amino acids. The CDR3 DNA follows: TGCAGTGCTAGAGATTATCAGGCGTCTACTGAAAAACTGTTTTTT. It yields the protein CSARDYQASTEKLFF.

The chain joins TRBV12-3 or TRBV12-4 to TRBJ1-1, with D perhaps TRBD1 (5 bases). Trimming took off 6 bases at V and 1 base at J, with 9 bases between the two ends. This CDR3 spans 13 amino acids. The DNA of the CDR3 is TGTGCCAGCAGCACGACAGCGAACACTGAAGCTTTCTTT. Protein sequence: CASSTTANTEAFF.

This clonotype was detected only a few times. The chain links TRBV3-1 to TRBJ1-2; maybe TRBD1 (6 bases). The germline CDR1 and CDR2 sequences are LGHDT and YNNKEL (reference sequence). V was clipped by 3 bases and J by 2 bases, with 10 bases between them. This CDR3 has 14 residues. In DNA, the CDR3 is TGTGCCAGCAGCCAGGCCGGGACAAACTATGGCTACACCTTC. It codes for CASSQAGTNYGYTF.

This clonotype occurred a few times. The chain is built from TRBV7-6 and TRBJ2-3, with a tentative D call TRBD1 (6 bases). This CDR3 spans 15 amino acids. Germline V gives CDR1 SGHVS, CDR2 FNYEAQ. V lost 0 bases to trimming and J lost 2 bases, with 9 bases between them. CDR3 amino acids: CASSLAGAVTDTQYF. In nucleotides, the CDR3 is TGTGCCAGCAGCTTAGCGGGGGCCGTCACAGATACGCAGTATTTT.

This clonotype was seen a handful of times. This rearrangement joins TRBV5-1 to TRBJ2-7; D may correspond to TRBD1 or TRBD2 (5 bases each). Per the germline V gene, CDR1 is SGHRS and CDR2 is YFSETQ. This CDR3 spans 11 amino acids. V was pared by 5 bases and J by 5 bases, with 8 bases between. DNA of the CDR3: TGCGCCAGCAGAATGGGGGACGAGCAGTACTTC. This gives the protein CASRMGDEQYF.

The gene calls are TRBV12-3 or TRBV12-4 and TRBJ2-3; 7 positions match TRBD1. This CDR3 is built from 15 residues. The J segment lost 4 bases and the V segment lost 8 bases, leaving 12 bases of the junction unmatched. The CDR3 spells CASAERTGLADTQYF. In DNA, the CDR3 is TGTGCCAGCGCCGAGAGGACAGGCTTAGCAGATACGCAGTATTTT.

This sequence joins TRBV29-1 and TRBJ2-3, with D unclear. The CDR3 is 14 residues long. The ends were cut back, 3 bases at V and 5 bases at J, with 15 bases in the middle. The germline gives CDR1 SQVTM, CDR2 ANQGSEA. CDR3 coding DNA: TGCAGCGTTGAGGGCAAGGGCCGTGGAGATACGCAGTATTTT. As protein: CSVEGKGRGDTQYF.

V and J are TRBV2 and TRBJ2-7, with TRBD2 matching 10 bases. CDR3 length equals 15 residues. Germline CDR1 and CDR2: SNHLY and FYNNEI. The J segment lost 6 bases and the V segment lost 4 bases, leaving 9 bases of the junction unmatched. The CDR3 sequence: CASSAMGLAGAEQYF. The CDR3 DNA reads as TGTGCCAGCAGTGCAATGGGGCTAGCGGGAGCCGAGCAGTACTTC.

This clonotype turned up a few times. The chain carries TRBV20-1 and TRBJ2-5, with 10 nucleotides matching TRBD2. This CDR3 region has 15 residues. CDR1 DFQATT and CDR2 SNEGSKA come from the germline V gene (reference sequence). After removal of 1 base from V and 8 bases from J, the junction contained 10 bases not matched to a gene. CDR3 residues: CSARGPAGGPNTQYF. The CDR3 DNA follows: TGCAGTGCTAGAGGGCCAGCGGGAGGGCCGAATACCCAGTACTTC.

This clonotype was seen more than once but under ten times. This chain connects TRBV13 to TRBJ2-5, with no clear D. The J call may be faulty, since TRBJ2-7 better matches the DNA end. The CDR3 contains 13 residues. From germline, CDR1 is PRHDT and CDR2 FYEKMQ (reference sequence). DNA of the CDR3: TGTGCCAGCAGCACCGCTATGATATACGAGCAGTACTTC. Protein: CASSTAMIYEQYF.

Many counts were recorded for this clonotype. The rearrangement uses TRBV12-3 or TRBV12-4 and TRBJ1-5; possibly TRBD1 for D (5 bases). The CDR3 covers 15 residues. Trimming cost V 3 bases and J 0 bases, with 9 bases left between them. CDR3 amino acids: CASSLGGGSNQPQHF. The CDR3 bases are TGTGCCAGCAGTTTGGGGGGAGGTAGCAATCAGCCCCAGCATTTT.

The chain has TRBV9 and TRBJ2-3; the match to TRBD2 covers 8 bases. Germline trimming cut 0 bases from V and 3 bases from J; bases unmatched to any gene: 6. CDR3 length equals 16 residues. CDR1 is SGDLS, CDR2 YYNGEE, per germline. This chain's CDR3 is CASSVGVSGDTDTQYF. CDR3 DNA: TGTGCCAGCAGCGTAGGAGTTAGCGGGGATACAGATACGCAGTATTTT.